A selection of T cell receptor beta chains follows, all from one sample in a study of graft-versus-host responses after intestinal transplantation. These TCRs are of unknown antigen specificity. The repertoire was sequenced with immunoSEQ multiplex PCR; TCRdb's copy has only in-frame clones and lacks some. Seen here are fewer than 110,000 clones, 80% to 95% observed once, and the top ten hold more than 0.9%. Material: unstimulated CD8+ T cells sorted from spleen or lymph node cells, obtained before intestinal transplant. These receptors originate from a human donor who received an intestinal transplant. Each CDR3 is given with its conserved first and last residue. The order of the fields is clone size, V gene, D gene, J gene, CDR3 DNA, CDR3 protein. A D gene is named only where the DNA matches it firmly. Clone size appears in some rows only: once, few, many, or a class for an expanded clone.

>once|TRBV25-1|-|TRBJ2-5
TGTGCCAGCAGTGAATATCGGGGGCCCCAAGAGACCCAGTACTTC
CASSEYRGPQETQYF
>-|TRBV7-9|-|TRBJ1-2
TGTGCCAGCAGCCCAACATTAGGGGCAAACTATGGCTACACCTTC
CASSPTLGANYGYTF
>-|TRBV5-4|-|TRBJ1-2
TGTGCCAGCAGCTTGGCGCCCCACTATGGCTACACCTTC
CASSLAPHYGYTF
>-|TRBV11-2|-|TRBJ2-3
TGTGCCAGCAGCTCTGTGGAGGGGGGGGCTGGAGATACGCAGTATTTT
CASSSVEGGAGDTQYF
>-|TRBV4-1|TRBD1|TRBJ2-7
TGCGCCAGCAGCCAAGAAGGGGGGACAGGGTTGTCCTACGAGCAGTACTTC
CASSQEGGTGLSYEQYF
>-|TRBV7-9|-|TRBJ2-1
TGTGCCAGCAGCCGATCCGGTGAGCAGTTCTTC
CASSRSGEQFF
>-|TRBV7-9|-|TRBJ2-3
TGTGCCGTGGGAGATACGCAGTATTTT
CAVGDTQYF
>-|TRBV18|-|TRBJ1-6
TGTGCCAGCTCACCTCACGGATACTATAATTCACCCCTCCACTTT
CASSPHGYYNSPLHF
>-|TRBV27|-|TRBJ2-7
TGTGCCAGCAGTTTACGGCAGAGATACGAGCAGTACTTC
CASSLRQRYEQYF
>-|TRBV7-3|-|TRBJ1-5
TGTGCCAGCAGCTTAGGGGGCCAGTTAAGCAATCAGCCCCAGCATTTT
CASSLGGQLSNQPQHF
>-|TRBV5-1|-|TRBJ2-7
TGCGCCAGCAGCTTGATGGACGAGCAGTACTTC
CASSLMDEQYF
>-|TRBV7-9|-|TRBJ1-2
TGTGCCAGCAGCTTAGGAGACTATGGCTACACCTTC
CASSLGDYGYTF
>-|TRBV5-1|-|TRBJ2-5
TGCGCCAGCAGCTTGGTTCAGCAAGAGACCCAGTACTTC
CASSLVQQETQYF
>-|TRBV6-5|-|TRBJ2-3
TGTGCCAGCAGTAAGGGACTTGCTAGCACAGATACGCAGTATTTT
CASSKGLASTDTQYF
>-|TRBV6-5|-|TRBJ1-2
TGTGCCAGCAGTTACTCACAGGGTCGGGATGGCTACACCTTC
CASSYSQGRDGYTF
>-|TRBV7-8|TRBD2|TRBJ2-7
TGTGCCAGCAGCTTAAGAGCGGGGGAAACCTACGAGCAGTACTTC
CASSLRAGETYEQYF
>-|TRBV18|-|TRBJ1-5
TGTGCCAGCTCACCAAAGGAATTTGGACAGAGCCCTGACGGGACCCAGCATTTT
CASSPKEFGQSPDGTQHF
>once|TRBV4-1|-|TRBJ2-1
TGCGCCAGCAGCCAAGCCCCGGCTATGCTCAATGAGCAGTTCTTC
CASSQAPAMLNEQFF
>-|TRBV14|TRBD1|TRBJ1-2
TGTGCCAGCAGCCAATGGATTAGCGACGACAGGGGCTATGGCTACACCTTC
CASSQWISDDRGYGYTF
>-|TRBV4-1|TRBD2|TRBJ2-4
TGCGCCAGCAGCCAAGATCTTGGCGGGGGTCTAGCCAAAAACATTCAGTACTTC
CASSQDLGGGLAKNIQYF
>once|TRBV13|-|TRBJ2-7
TGTGCCAGCAGCCTCGGTTTACCCTACGAGCAGTACTTC
CASSLGLPYEQYF
>-|TRBV2|TRBD1|TRBJ2-7
TGTGCCAGCGGGGGGACGAAGACAGGGGTTTTCTCCTACGAGCAGTACTTC
CASGGTKTGVFSYEQYF
>-|TRBV6-1|-|TRBJ1-2
TGTGCCAGCAAGGTGGTGGGGGTAGGAGGCTACACCTTC
CASKVVGVGGYTF
>-|TRBV19|-|TRBJ1-5
TGCGCCAGTAGTTTGGGTCAGCCCCAGCATTTT
CASSLGQPQHF
>-|TRBV5-1|-|TRBJ2-1
TGCGCCAGCAGCTTGGCCCCGGGGAATGAGCAGTTCTTC
CASSLAPGNEQFF
>-|TRBV5-5|-|TRBJ1-5
TGTGCCAGCAGCTTGTCGGGCGGGAATCAGCCCCAGCATTTT
CASSLSGGNQPQHF
>-|TRBV7-8|TRBD1|TRBJ2-7
TGTGCCAGCAGCTTATTACTGGGACAGCCGAACGACGAGCAGTACTTC
CASSLLLGQPNDEQYF
>-|TRBV19|-|TRBJ2-3
TGTGCCAATAGCCTACTAGGAACAGATACGCAGTATTTT
CANSLLGTDTQYF
>-|TRBV19|TRBD1|TRBJ2-5
TGTGCCAGTAGTATAGGGACAGGGGAGAATGGTTTTGAGACCCAGTACTTC
CASSIGTGENGFETQYF
>-|TRBV7-9|-|TRBJ2-1
TGTGCCAGCAGCTTAGGGGACTTCGAGCAGTTCTTC
CASSLGDFEQFF
>-|TRBV19|-|TRBJ2-4
TGTGCCAGTAGTCCATCCTCTGGGGGCGGCAAAAACATTCAGTACTTC
CASSPSSGGGKNIQYF
>-|TRBV2|TRBD2|TRBJ2-1
TGTGCCAGCAGTGGATGGCTAGCGGGTGTTAATGAGCAGTTCTTC
CASSGWLAGVNEQFF
>-|TRBV11-2|TRBD2|TRBJ2-7
TGTGCCAGCAGCCCTGGGGGACCGGGACTAGCGGTCTACGAGCAGTACTTC
CASSPGGPGLAVYEQYF
>-|TRBV4-1|-|TRBJ2-7
TGCGCCAGCAGCCAAAGGGCAGGGTTATCCTACGAGCAGTACTTC
CASSQRAGLSYEQYF
>-|TRBV18|-|TRBJ2-5
TGTGCCAGCTCATCGAGCGACACGTACCAAGAGACCCAGTACTTC
CASSSSDTYQETQYF
>-|TRBV4-1|-|TRBJ2-5
TGCGCCAGCAGCCAAGAATGGGGGAGTGGTGTGACCCAGTACTTC
CASSQEWGSGVTQYF
>-|TRBV19|TRBD1|TRBJ1-2
TGTGCCAGTAGCCGAATACGACAGGGGAATAACTATGGCTACACCTTC
CASSRIRQGNNYGYTF
>-|TRBV27|-|TRBJ2-1
TGTGCCAGCGGGGTTGTCTACAATGAGCAGTTCTTC
CASGVVYNEQFF
>-|TRBV7-7|-|TRBJ2-5
TGTGCCAGCAGCTTAGGACACCTACAAGAGACCCAGTACTTC
CASSLGHLQETQYF
>-|TRBV7-9|-|TRBJ2-3
TGTGCCAGCAGCCCTACGAGCACAGATACGCAGTATTTT
CASSPTSTDTQYF
>-|TRBV27|-|TRBJ2-3
TGTGCCAGCAGCCCTATCTTGGGGTGGCCAGATACGCAGTATTTT
CASSPILGWPDTQYF
>-|TRBV19|TRBD1|TRBJ1-1
TGTGCCAGTAGTATTATAGGGGACAGGGTCCCTGAAGCTTTCTTT
CASSIIGDRVPEAFF
>-|TRBV15|TRBD1|TRBJ1-3
TGTGCCACCAGCGGGGGGACAGGAAAAAGTGGAAACACCATATATTTT
CATSGGTGKSGNTIYF
>-|TRBV6-1|-|TRBJ2-3
TGTGCCAGCCTAGAGGTACAGACAGATACGCAGTATTTT
CASLEVQTDTQYF
>-|TRBV6-5|-|TRBJ1-4
TGTGCCAGCAGTTACATTAGAGGGACGGGAGAAAAACTGTTTTTT
CASSYIRGTGEKLFF